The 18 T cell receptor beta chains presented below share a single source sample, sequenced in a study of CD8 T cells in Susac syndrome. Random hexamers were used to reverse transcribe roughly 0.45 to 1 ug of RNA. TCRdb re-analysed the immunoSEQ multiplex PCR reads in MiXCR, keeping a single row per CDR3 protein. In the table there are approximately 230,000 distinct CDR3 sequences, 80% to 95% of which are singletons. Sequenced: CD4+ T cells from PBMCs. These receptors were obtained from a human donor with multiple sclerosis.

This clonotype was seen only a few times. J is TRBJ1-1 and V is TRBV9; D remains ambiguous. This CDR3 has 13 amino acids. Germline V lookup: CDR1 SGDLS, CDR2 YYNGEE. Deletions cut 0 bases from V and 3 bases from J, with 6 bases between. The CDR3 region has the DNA TGTGCCAGCAGCGTAGGCAGTTACACTGAAGCTTTCTTT. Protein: CASSVGSYTEAFF.

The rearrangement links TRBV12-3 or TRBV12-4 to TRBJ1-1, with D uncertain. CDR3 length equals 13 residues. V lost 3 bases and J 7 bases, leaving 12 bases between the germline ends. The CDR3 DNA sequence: TGTGCCAGCAGTTTGGTCCTAACTTATGAAGCTTTCTTT. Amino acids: CASSLVLTYEAFF.

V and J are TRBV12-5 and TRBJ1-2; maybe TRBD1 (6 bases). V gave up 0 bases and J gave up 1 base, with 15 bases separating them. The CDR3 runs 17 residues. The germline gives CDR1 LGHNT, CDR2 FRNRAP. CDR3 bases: TGTGCTAGTGGTTTGGTACTTGGGACACGGATTAACTATGGCTACACCTTC. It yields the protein CASGLVLGTRINYGYTF.

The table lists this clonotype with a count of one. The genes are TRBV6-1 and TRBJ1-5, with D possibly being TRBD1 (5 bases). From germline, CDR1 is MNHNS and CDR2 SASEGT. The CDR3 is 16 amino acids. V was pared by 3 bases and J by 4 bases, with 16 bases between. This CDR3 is CASSDGAPGANQPQHF. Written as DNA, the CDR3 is TGTGCCAGCAGTGATGGCGCCCCTGGGGCAAATCAGCCCCAGCATTTT.

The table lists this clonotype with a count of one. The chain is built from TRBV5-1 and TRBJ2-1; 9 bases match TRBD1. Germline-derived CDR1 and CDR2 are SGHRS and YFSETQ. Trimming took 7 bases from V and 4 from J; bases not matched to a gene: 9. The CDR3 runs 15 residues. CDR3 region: CASSRGTGIYNEQFF. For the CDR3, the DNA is TGCGCCAGCTCAAGAGGGACAGGGATATACAATGAGCAGTTCTTC.

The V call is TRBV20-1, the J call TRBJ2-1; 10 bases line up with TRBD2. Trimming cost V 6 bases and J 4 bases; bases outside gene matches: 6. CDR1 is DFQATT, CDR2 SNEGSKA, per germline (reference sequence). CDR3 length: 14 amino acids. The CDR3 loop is CSAPSGSRYNEQFF. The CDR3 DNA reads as TGCAGTGCCCCTAGCGGGAGTAGGTACAATGAGCAGTTCTTC.

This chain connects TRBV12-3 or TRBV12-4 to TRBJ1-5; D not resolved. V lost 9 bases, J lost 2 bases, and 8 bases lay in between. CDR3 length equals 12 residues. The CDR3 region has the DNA TGTGCCAGTGGACGGGGCAATCAGCCCCAGCATTTT. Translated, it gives CASGRGNQPQHF.

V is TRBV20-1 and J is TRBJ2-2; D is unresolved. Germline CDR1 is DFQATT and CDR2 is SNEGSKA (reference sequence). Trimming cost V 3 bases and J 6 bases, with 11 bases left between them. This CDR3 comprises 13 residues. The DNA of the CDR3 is TGCAGTGCTAGGCCCCCCCGAGCCGGGGAGCTGTTTTTT. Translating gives CSARPPRAGELFF.

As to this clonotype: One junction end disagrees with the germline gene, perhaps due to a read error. As DNA, the CDR3 is TGTGCCAGCAGCCTAACCCGGGACAGGGGTTACGAGCAGTACTTC. Translating it yields CASSLTRDRGYEQYF. This chain joins TRBV7-3 and TRBJ2-7; 10 positions agree with TRBD1. CDR3 size: 15 residues. Germline V gene sequence: CDR1 SGHTA, CDR2 FQGTGA.

Here the CDR3 DNA reads TGCAGTGCTCCCGAGGGGCGGATGAACACTGAAGCTTTCTTT. The encoded protein is CSAPEGRMNTEAFF. The chain employs TRBV20-1 and TRBJ1-1; perhaps TRBD1 as D (5 bases). Germline CDR1 reads DFQATT; CDR2 reads SNEGSKA (reference sequence). The CDR3 is 14 amino acids. Trimming left V 5 bases short and J 0 bases short, with 13 bases between.

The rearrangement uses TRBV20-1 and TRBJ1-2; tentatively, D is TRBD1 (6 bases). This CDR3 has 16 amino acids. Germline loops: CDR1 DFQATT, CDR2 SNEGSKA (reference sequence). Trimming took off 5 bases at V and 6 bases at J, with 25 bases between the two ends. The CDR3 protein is CSAPPARTANFNGYTF. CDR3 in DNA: TGCAGTGCTCCCCCTGCGAGGACAGCGAATTTCAATGGCTACACCTTC.

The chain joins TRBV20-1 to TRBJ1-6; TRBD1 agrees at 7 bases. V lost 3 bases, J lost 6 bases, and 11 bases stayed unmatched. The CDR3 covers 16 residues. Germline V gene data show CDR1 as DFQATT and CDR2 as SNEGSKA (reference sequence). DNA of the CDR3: TGCAGTGCTAGGGGAAAACAGGGGATAGCTAATTCACCCCTCCACTTT. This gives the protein CSARGKQGIANSPLHF.

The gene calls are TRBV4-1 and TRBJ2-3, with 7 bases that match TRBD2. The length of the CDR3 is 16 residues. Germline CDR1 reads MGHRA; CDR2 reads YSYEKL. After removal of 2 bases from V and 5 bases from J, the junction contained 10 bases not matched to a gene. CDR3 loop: CASSQRLGGVGDTQYF. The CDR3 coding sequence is TGCGCCAGCAGCCAACGGCTGGGAGGGGTTGGAGATACGCAGTATTTT.

For the CDR3, the DNA is TGTGCCAGCAGTTTCGAATGGGCAGGGGAATCCTACGAGCAGTACTTC. Translating gives CASSFEWAGESYEQYF. The chain links TRBV28 to TRBJ2-7; perhaps TRBD1 as D (6 bases). V was clipped by 3 bases and J by 1 base, with 16 bases between them. Germline assignment: CDR1 MDHEN and CDR2 SYDVKM. The CDR3 is 16 residues long.

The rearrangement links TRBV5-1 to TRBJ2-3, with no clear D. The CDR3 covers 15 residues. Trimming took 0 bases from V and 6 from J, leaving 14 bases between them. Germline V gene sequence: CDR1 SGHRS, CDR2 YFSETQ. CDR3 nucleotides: TGCGCCAGCAGCTTGGAGACTCCGCGTCGGGATACGCAGTATTTT. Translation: CASSLETPRRDTQYF.

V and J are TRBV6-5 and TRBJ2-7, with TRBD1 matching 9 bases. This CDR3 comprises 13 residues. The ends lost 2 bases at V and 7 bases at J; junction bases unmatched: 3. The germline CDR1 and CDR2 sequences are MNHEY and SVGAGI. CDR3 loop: CASSYDRGREQYF. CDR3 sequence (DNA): TGTGCCAGCAGTTACGACAGGGGGAGGGAGCAGTACTTC.

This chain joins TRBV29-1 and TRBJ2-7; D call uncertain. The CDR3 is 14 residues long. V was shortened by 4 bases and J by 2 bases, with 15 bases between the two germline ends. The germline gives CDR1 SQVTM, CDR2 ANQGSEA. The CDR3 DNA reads TGCAGCGTTGTCTCCGACGGAGCTCCCTACGAGCAGTACTTC. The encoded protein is CSVVSDGAPYEQYF.

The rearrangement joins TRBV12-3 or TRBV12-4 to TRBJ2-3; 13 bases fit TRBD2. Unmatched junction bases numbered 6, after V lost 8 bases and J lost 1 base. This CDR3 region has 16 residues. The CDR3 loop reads CASGQLAGGRTDTQYF. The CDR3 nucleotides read TGTGCCAGCGGACAACTAGCGGGGGGGCGCACAGATACGCAGTATTTT.